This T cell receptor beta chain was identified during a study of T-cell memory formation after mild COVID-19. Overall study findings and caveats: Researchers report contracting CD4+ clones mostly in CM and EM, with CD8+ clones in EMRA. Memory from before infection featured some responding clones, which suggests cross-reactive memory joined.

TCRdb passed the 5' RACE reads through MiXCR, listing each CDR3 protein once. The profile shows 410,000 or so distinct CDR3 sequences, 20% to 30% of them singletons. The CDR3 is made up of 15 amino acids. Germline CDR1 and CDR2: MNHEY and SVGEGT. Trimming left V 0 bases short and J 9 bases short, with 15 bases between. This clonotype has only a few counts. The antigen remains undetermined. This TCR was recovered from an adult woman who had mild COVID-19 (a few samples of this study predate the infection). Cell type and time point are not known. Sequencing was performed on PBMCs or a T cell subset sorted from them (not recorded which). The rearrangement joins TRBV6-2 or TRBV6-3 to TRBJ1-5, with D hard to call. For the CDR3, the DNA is TGTGCCAGCAGTTACTCCTCGGCCGATGGGCGGCCCCAGCATTTT. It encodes CASSYSSADGRPQHF.